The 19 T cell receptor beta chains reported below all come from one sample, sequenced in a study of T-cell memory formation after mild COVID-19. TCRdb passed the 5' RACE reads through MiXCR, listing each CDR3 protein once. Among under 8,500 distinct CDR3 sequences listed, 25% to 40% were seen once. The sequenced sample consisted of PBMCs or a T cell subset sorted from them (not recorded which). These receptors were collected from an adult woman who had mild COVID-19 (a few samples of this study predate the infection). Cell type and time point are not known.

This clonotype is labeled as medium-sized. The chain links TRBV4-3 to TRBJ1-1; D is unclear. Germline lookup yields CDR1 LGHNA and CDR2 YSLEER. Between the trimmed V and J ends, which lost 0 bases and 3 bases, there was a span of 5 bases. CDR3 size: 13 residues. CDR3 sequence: CASSQDWDTEAFF. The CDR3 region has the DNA TGCGCCAGCAGCCAAGATTGGGACACTGAAGCTTTCTTT.

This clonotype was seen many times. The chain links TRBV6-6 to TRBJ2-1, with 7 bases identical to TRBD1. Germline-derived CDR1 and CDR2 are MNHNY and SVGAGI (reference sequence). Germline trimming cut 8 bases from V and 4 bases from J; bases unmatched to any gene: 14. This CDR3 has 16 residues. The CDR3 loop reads CASDPNPGQHYNEQFF. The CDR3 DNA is TGTGCCAGCGACCCAAACCCGGGACAGCATTACAATGAGCAGTTCTTC.

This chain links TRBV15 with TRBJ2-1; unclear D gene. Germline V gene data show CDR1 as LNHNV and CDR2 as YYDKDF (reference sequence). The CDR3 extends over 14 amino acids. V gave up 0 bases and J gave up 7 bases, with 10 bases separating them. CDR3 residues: CATSRELGSNEQFF. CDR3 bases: TGTGCCACCAGCAGAGAGTTAGGGTCGAATGAGCAGTTCTTC.

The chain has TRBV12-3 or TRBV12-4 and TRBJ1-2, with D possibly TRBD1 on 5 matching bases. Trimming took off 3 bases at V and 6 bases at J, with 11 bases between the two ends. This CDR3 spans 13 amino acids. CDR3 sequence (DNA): TGTGCCAGCAGTTTGTCCAGGGAAAATGGCTACACCTTC. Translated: CASSLSRENGYTF.

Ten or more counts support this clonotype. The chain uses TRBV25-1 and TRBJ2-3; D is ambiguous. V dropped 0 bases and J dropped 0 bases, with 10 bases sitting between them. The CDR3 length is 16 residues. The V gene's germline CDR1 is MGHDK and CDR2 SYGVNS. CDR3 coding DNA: TGTGCCAGCAGTGAATATGGCGAGATTAGCACAGATACGCAGTATTTT. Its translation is CASSEYGEISTDTQYF.

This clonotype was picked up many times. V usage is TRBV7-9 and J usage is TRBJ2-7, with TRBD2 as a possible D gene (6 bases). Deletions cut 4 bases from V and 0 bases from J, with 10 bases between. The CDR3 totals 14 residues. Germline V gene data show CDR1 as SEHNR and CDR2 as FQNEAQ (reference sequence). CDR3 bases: TGTGCCAGCAGCTCGGGGACTTTCTCCTACGAGCAGTACTTC. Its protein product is CASSSGTFSYEQYF.

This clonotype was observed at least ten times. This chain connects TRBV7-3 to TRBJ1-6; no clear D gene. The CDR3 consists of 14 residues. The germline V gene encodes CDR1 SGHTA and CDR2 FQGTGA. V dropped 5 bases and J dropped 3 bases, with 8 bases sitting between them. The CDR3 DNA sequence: TGTGCCAGCAGCCCCGGGTACTATAATTCACCCCTCCACTTT. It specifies CASSPGYYNSPLHF. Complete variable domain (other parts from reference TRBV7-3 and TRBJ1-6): GAGVSQTPSNKVTEKGKYVELRCDPISGHTALYWYRQSLGQGPEFLIYFQGTGAADDSGLPNDRFFAVRPEGSVSTLKIQRTERGDSAVYLCASSPGYYNSPLHFGNGTRLTVT.

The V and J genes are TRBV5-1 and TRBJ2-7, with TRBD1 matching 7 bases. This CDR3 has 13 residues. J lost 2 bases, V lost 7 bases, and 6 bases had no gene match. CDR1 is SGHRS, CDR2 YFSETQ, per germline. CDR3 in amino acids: CASYGDRAYEQYF. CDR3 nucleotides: TGCGCCAGCTACGGGGACAGAGCCTACGAGCAGTACTTC.

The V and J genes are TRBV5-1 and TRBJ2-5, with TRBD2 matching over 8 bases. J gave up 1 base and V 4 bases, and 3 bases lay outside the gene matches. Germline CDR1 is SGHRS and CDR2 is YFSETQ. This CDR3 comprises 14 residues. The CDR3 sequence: CASSAGTSQETQYF. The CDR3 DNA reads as TGCGCCAGCAGCGCCGGGACTAGCCAAGAGACCCAGTACTTC.

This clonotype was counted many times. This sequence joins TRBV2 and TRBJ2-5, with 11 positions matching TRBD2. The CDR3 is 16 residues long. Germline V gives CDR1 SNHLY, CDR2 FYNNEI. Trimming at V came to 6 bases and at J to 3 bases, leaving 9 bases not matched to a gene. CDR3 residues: CASRELAGVSKETQYF. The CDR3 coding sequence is TGTGCCAGCAGGGAACTAGCGGGGGTTTCAAAAGAGACCCAGTACTTC.

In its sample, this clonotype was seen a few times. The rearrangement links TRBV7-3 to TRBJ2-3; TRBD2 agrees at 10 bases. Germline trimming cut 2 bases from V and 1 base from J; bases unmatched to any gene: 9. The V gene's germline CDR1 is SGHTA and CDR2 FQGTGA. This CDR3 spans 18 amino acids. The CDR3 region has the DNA TGTGCCAGCAGCTTATTGGCTAGCGGGGGAGGCGGCACAGATACGCAGTATTTT. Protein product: CASSLLASGGGGTDTQYF.

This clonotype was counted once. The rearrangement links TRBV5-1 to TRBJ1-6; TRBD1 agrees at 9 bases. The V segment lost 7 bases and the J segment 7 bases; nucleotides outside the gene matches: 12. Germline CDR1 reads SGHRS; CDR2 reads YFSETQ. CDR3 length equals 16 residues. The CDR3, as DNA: TGCGCCAGCCGTACAGCCGCGGGACAGGGCAATTCACCCCTCCACTTT. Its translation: CASRTAAGQGNSPLHF.

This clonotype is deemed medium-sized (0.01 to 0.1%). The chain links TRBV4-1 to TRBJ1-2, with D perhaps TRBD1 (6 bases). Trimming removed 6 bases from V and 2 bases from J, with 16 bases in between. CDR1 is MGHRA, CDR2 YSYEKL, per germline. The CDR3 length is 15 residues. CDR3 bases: TGCGCCAGCAGTCTTAGCCAGGGGACGAACTATGGCTACACCTTC. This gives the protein CASSLSQGTNYGYTF.

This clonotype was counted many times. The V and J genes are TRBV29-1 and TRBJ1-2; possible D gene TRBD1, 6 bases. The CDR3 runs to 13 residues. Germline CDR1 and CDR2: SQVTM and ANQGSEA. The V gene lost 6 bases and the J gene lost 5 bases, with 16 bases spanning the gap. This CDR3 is CSVLTGENYGYTF. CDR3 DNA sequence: TGCAGCGTCCTGACAGGAGAGAATTATGGCTACACCTTC. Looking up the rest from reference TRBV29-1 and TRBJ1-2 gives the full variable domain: SAVISQKPSRDICQRGTSLTIQCQVDSQVTMMFWYRQQPGQSLTLIATANQGSEATYESGFVIDKFPISRPNLTFSTLTVSNMSPEDSSIYLCSVLTGENYGYTFGSGTRLTVV.

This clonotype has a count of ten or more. The CDR3: CASSQTVIGQFSYNSPLHF. CDR3 sequence (DNA): TGCGCCAGCAGCCAGACCGTAATAGGACAGTTCTCCTATAATTCACCCCTCCACTTT. The chain uses TRBV4-3 and TRBJ1-6; tentatively, D is TRBD1 (6 bases). The CDR3 sequence is 19 residues long. Germline V gives CDR1 LGHNA, CDR2 YSLEER. Between the trimmed V and J ends, which lost 3 bases and 0 bases, there was a span of 18 bases.

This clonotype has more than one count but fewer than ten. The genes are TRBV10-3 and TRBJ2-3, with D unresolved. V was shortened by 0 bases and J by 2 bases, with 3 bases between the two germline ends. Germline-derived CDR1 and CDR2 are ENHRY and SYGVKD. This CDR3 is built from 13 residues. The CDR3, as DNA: TGTGCCATCAGTGAGTCGGACACAGATACGCAGTATTTT. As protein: CAISESDTDTQYF.

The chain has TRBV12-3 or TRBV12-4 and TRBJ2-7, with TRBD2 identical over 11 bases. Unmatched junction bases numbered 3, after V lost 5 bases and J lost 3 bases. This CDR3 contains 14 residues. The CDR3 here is CASSTGLAVYEQYF. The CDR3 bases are TGTGCCAGCAGTACGGGACTAGCGGTCTACGAGCAGTACTTC.

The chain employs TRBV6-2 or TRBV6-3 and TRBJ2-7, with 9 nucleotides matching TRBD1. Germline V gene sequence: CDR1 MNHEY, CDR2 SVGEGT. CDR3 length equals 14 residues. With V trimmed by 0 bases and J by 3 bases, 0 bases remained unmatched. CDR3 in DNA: TGTGCCAGCAGTTACTCGACAGGGGGCTACGAGCAGTACGTC. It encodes CASSYSTGGYEQYV.

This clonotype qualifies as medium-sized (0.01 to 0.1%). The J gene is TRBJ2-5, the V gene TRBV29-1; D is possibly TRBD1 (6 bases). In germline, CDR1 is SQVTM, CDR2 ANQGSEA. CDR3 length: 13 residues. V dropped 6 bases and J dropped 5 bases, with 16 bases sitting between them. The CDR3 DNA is TGCAGCGTGTGGTGGGGGCATGATGAGACCCAGTACTTC. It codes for CSVWWGHDETQYF.